Below, 31 T cell receptor beta chains from the same sample are listed, as sequenced in a study of T cell repertoires in cytomegalovirus infection (dated by TCRdb to between 2018 and 2021). TCRdb lists the instrument as Illumina HiSeq 1500. TCRdb reworked the public reads: Q25 trimming with fastp, MiXCR clone assembly, productive beta chains retained. Identical CDR3 proteins give one entry, which carries the most common genes and DNA. The sample table holds fewer than 200,000 distinct CDR3 sequences, of which about a tenth were seen once. The ten largest clones add up to about 4.6% of the sample. The sequencing sample was made of PBMCs. These receptors were obtained from a human donor in good health (CMV status not recorded). Some clones in this sample may be carry-over from other donors' samples.

This clonotype was counted a few times. The V call is TRBV20-1, the J call TRBJ2-5; D is uncertain. Germline lookup yields CDR1 DFQATT and CDR2 SNEGSKA (reference sequence). The CDR3 covers 12 residues. V lost 6 bases to trimming and J lost 0 bases, with 8 bases between them. CDR3 nucleotide sequence: TGCAGTGCGATCCGGGACCAAGAGACCCAGTACTTC. It specifies CSAIRDQETQYF.

This sequence joins TRBV19 and TRBJ1-5, with D possibly being TRBD1 (5 bases). Trimming stripped 2 bases from V and 5 bases from J, with 19 bases between. The CDR3 is made up of 17 amino acids. CDR1 is LNHDA, CDR2 SQIVND, per germline (reference sequence). The CDR3 DNA sequence: TGTGCCAGTAGTATATGGGGGACGGGCCTCTGGGATCAGCCCCAGCATTTT. Protein sequence: CASSIWGTGLWDQPQHF. Full variable domain (outside the CDR3, taken from reference TRBV19 and TRBJ1-5): DGGITQSPKYLFRKEGQNVTLSCEQNLNHDAMYWYRQDPGQGLRLIYYSQIVNDFQKGDIAEGYSVSREKKESFPLTVTSAQKNPTAFYLCASSIWGTGLWDQPQHFGDGTRLSIL.

This clonotype has only a few counts. This chain uses TRBV29-1 with TRBJ1-3, with 12 bases matching TRBD1. From germline, CDR1 is SQVTM and CDR2 ANQGSEA. J was trimmed by 6 bases and V by 3 bases; bases with no gene match: 9. The CDR3 covers 16 residues. CDR3: CSVEDRDRGLPNTIYF. CDR3 DNA sequence: TGCAGCGTTGAGGACCGGGACAGGGGGCTTCCAAACACCATATATTTT.

This clonotype was detected many times. The rearrangement uses TRBV6-1 and TRBJ2-1; 13 bases fit TRBD2. The J segment lost 10 bases and the V segment lost 5 bases, leaving 11 bases of the junction unmatched. Germline CDR1 reads MNHNS; CDR2 reads SASEGT. This CDR3 has 16 residues. The CDR3 is CASSPSLAGGRGEQFF. For the CDR3, the DNA is TGTGCCAGCAGTCCCTCACTAGCGGGAGGGCGGGGAGAGCAGTTCTTC.

This clonotype showed up many times. The chain links TRBV4-2 to TRBJ1-3; D gene unclear. Germline CDR1 and CDR2: LGHNA and YNFKEQ. Trimming took 0 bases from V and 3 from J, leaving 6 bases between them. This CDR3 spans 14 amino acids. Here the CDR3 reads CASSQERGGNTIYF. The CDR3 nucleotides are TGTGCCAGCAGCCAAGAACGGGGTGGAAACACCATATATTTT.

The sample holds a few counts of this clonotype. The gene calls are TRBV12-3 or TRBV12-4 and TRBJ2-7, with D tentatively TRBD1 (5 bases). Trimming removed 3 bases from V and 5 bases from J, with 17 bases in between. The CDR3 has 15 amino acids. The CDR3: CASSFGQLDNNEQYF. The CDR3, as DNA: TGTGCCAGCAGTTTTGGCCAGTTGGACAACAACGAGCAGTACTTC.

This clonotype was seen at least ten times. This chain joins TRBV7-9 and TRBJ2-7, with D hard to call. V was shortened by 0 bases and J by 6 bases, with 12 bases between the two germline ends. From germline, CDR1 is SEHNR and CDR2 FQNEAQ (reference sequence). The CDR3 loop spans 14 amino acids. CDR3 loop: CASSLAQLGGEQYF. CDR3 nucleotides: TGTGCCAGCAGCTTAGCGCAGCTAGGCGGCGAGCAGTACTTC.

V gene TRBV3-1 combines with J gene TRBJ2-2; D call uncertain. Trimming pared 1 base from V and 6 bases from J, leaving 24 bases between. Germline-derived CDR1 and CDR2 are LGHDT and YNNKEL (reference sequence). The CDR3 covers 19 residues. The CDR3 nucleotides are TGTGCCAGCAGCCAAGCTCTCGGCGTGCACGGAGCGAAGGCCGGGGAGCTGTTTTTT. Translation: CASSQALGVHGAKAGELFF.

This clonotype appeared many times. This chain connects TRBV7-9 to TRBJ2-1, with 8 bases matching TRBD1. The V segment lost 2 bases and the J segment 9 bases; nucleotides outside the gene matches: 9. Looked up from germline, CDR1 is SEHNR and CDR2 is FQNEAQ (reference sequence). The CDR3 contains 15 residues. DNA of the CDR3: TGTGCCAGCAGCTTACCCAGGGGGCGATCACTTGAGCAGTTCTTC. The encoded protein is CASSLPRGRSLEQFF. Complete variable domain (other parts from reference TRBV7-9 and TRBJ2-1): DTGVSQNPRHKITKRGQNVTFRCDPISEHNRLYWYRQTLGQGPEFLTYFQNEAQLEKSRLLSDRFSAERPKGSFSTLEIQRTEQGDSAMYLCASSLPRGRSLEQFFGPGTRLTVL.

This clonotype has more than one count but fewer than ten. The CDR3 DNA reads TGTGCCAGCAGCTGGACTAGCGGGAGGGACGGGGAGCTGTTTTTT. It translates to CASSWTSGRDGELFF. The chain is built from TRBV5-4 and TRBJ2-2; 15 bases line up with TRBD2. This CDR3 is 15 amino acids long. Trimming removed 3 bases from V and 7 bases from J; junction bases left unmatched: 1. Germline lookup yields CDR1 SGHNT and CDR2 YYREEE (reference sequence).

This clonotype was detected ten times or more. The rearrangement uses TRBV7-2 and TRBJ1-2; 11 positions match TRBD1. V lost 3 bases to trimming and J lost 3 bases; unmatched junction nucleotides: 6. This CDR3 is built from 16 residues. Germline CDR1 reads SGHTA; CDR2 reads FQGNSA. The CDR3 protein is CASSLGTGGWDYGYTF. The CDR3 nucleotides are TGTGCCAGCAGCTTGGGGACAGGGGGTTGGGACTATGGCTACACCTTC.

This clonotype was seen many times. The V call is TRBV7-8, the J call TRBJ1-5; 10 bases align to TRBD1. The CDR3 totals 16 residues. Germline V gene sequence: CDR1 SGHVS, CDR2 FQNEAQ. J was trimmed by 4 bases and V by 1 base; bases with no gene match: 4. CDR3: CASSLEDRGINQPQHF. Here the CDR3 DNA reads TGTGCCAGCAGCTTAGAGGACAGGGGGATAAATCAGCCCCAGCATTTT.

This chain joins TRBV11-2 and TRBJ1-3; weak D call: TRBD1 (5 bases). The germline V and J ends were trimmed by 5 bases and 2 bases, with 13 bases remaining between them. The CDR3 extends over 15 amino acids. The germline V gene encodes CDR1 SGHAT and CDR2 FQNNGV. CDR3 residues: CASSTGTLAGNTIYF. CDR3 in DNA: TGTGCCAGCAGCACCGGGACCCTGGCTGGAAACACCATATATTTT.

This clonotype was seen repeatedly, ten times or more. The V and J genes are TRBV11-2 and TRBJ1-2; perhaps TRBD1 as D (5 bases). This CDR3 spans 13 amino acids. Trimming cost V 4 bases and J 8 bases, with 14 bases left between them. Looked up from germline, CDR1 is SGHAT and CDR2 is FQNNGV. The CDR3 region is CASSSTLRGGYTF. CDR3 bases: TGTGCCAGCAGCTCGACCCTCCGGGGGGGCTACACCTTC.

In this sample, this clonotype turned up many times. The chain carries TRBV7-8 and TRBJ2-7; TRBD2 might be the D (6 bases). From germline, CDR1 is SGHVS and CDR2 FQNEAQ. V lost 5 bases, J lost 3 bases, and 14 bases lay in between. The CDR3 runs 14 residues. CDR3 region: CASSLTGGDYEQYF. CDR3 DNA: TGTGCCAGCAGCCTTACCGGGGGAGACTACGAGCAGTACTTC.

This clonotype was seen ten or more times. The chain couples TRBV7-2 to TRBJ1-1; the D is unclear. CDR3 length: 13 residues. The V end lost 5 bases, the J end lost 8 bases, and 15 bases lay between the germline ends. Germline CDR1 reads SGHTA; CDR2 reads FQGNSA. As DNA, the CDR3 is TGTGCCAGCAGCCAAGCGGACCGTTCAGAAGCTTTCTTT. Its protein product is CASSQADRSEAFF.

This clonotype came up a few times. This chain uses TRBV5-6 with TRBJ2-3, with D perhaps matching TRBD2 (7 bases). The CDR3 consists of 16 residues. Germline loops: CDR1 SGHDT, CDR2 YYEEEE. The ends were cut back, 6 bases at V and 2 bases at J, with 19 bases in the middle. The CDR3 spells CASISVGGGPTDTQYF. In DNA form, the CDR3 reads TGTGCCAGCATCAGCGTGGGGGGGGGGCCCACAGATACGCAGTATTTT.

This clonotype was seen a few times. The chain links TRBV28 to TRBJ2-3; tentatively, D is TRBD2 (6 bases). Trimming pared 4 bases from V and 6 bases from J, leaving 17 bases between. This CDR3 has 15 amino acids. CDR1 is MDHEN and CDR2 is SYDVKM in the germline V gene. DNA for the CDR3: TGTGCCAGCAGTTCAGCGGGCAACTCTGTTGATACGCAGTATTTT. Protein sequence: CASSSAGNSVDTQYF.

The chain recombines TRBV29-1 with TRBJ1-1; 8 bases are a match to TRBD1. The CDR3 sequence is 14 residues long. The trim removed 3 bases at V and 4 bases at J, leaving 7 bases unmatched. Germline-derived CDR1 and CDR2 are SQVTM and ANQGSEA. The CDR3 DNA reads TGCAGCGTTGACAGGACAGGGATGGGCACTGAAGCTTTCTTT. Amino acids: CSVDRTGMGTEAFF.

This clonotype is medium-sized (0.01 to 0.1%) in the sample. The gene calls are TRBV7-2 and TRBJ2-5; no clear D gene. Looked up from germline, CDR1 is SGHTA and CDR2 is FQGNSA. The CDR3 is 13 amino acids. V lost 1 base, J lost 2 bases, and 5 bases lay in between. The CDR3 reads CASSLVWQETQYF. The DNA of the CDR3 is TGTGCCAGCAGCTTAGTGTGGCAAGAGACCCAGTACTTC.

In its sample, this clonotype was seen a few times. CDR3 loop: CAWSQRGRRTEAFF. The CDR3 DNA reads as TGTGCCTGGAGTCAGCGGGGGAGGAGGACTGAAGCTTTCTTT. The chain uses TRBV30 and TRBJ1-1; D might be TRBD1 (5 bases). The CDR3 contains 14 residues. CDR1 is GTSNPN, CDR2 SVGIG, per germline (reference sequence). V shed 2 bases and J shed 5 bases, with 15 bases lying between them.

The sample holds many counts of this clonotype. CDR3 sequence reads: CSAEKDRGASDTQYF. The CDR3 DNA follows: TGCAGCGCGGAGAAAGACAGGGGGGCCTCAGATACGCAGTATTTT. The V gene is TRBV29-1, the J gene TRBJ2-3; 9 bases agree with TRBD1. The CDR3 loop spans 15 amino acids. With 7 bases clipped from V and 4 bases from J, the junction kept 12 bases outside the gene matches. Germline V gene lookup returns CDR1 SQVTM and CDR2 ANQGSEA.

At least ten counts were recorded for this clonotype. V usage is TRBV7-2 and J usage is TRBJ1-3; the D gene is possibly TRBD1 (5 bases). The CDR3 is 17 residues long. Trimming removed 5 bases at V and 0 bases at J, with 17 bases between. Germline V lookup: CDR1 SGHTA, CDR2 FQGNSA. The CDR3 DNA is TGTGCCAGCAGCCCGAGAGGCCGGGGCAACTCTGGAAACACCATATATTTT. This sequence encodes CASSPRGRGNSGNTIYF.

In this sample, this clonotype turned up many times. The V and J genes are TRBV7-2 and TRBJ1-1; 10 bases match TRBD1. Looked up from germline, CDR1 is SGHTA and CDR2 is FQGNSA. V was pared by 1 base and J by 5 bases, with 7 bases of the junction left unmatched. The CDR3 has 16 amino acids. In DNA, the CDR3 is TGTGCCAGCAGCTTAGGGACAGGGGGTATTCGTACTGAAGCTTTCTTT. Amino acids: CASSLGTGGIRTEAFF.

This clonotype has at least ten counts. The rearrangement links TRBV28 to TRBJ1-6, with 7 bases aligning to TRBD1. V was pared by 5 bases and J by 5 bases, with 6 bases of the junction left unmatched. The CDR3 loop spans 15 amino acids. Germline V lookup: CDR1 MDHEN, CDR2 SYDVKM. In DNA, the CDR3 is TGTGCCAGCAGTCAGGGACAGCGGGATAATTCACCCCTCCACTTT. Amino acids: CASSQGQRDNSPLHF.

The chain uses TRBV19 and TRBJ2-3; TRBD2 is a possible D gene (5 bases). Germline CDR1 and CDR2: LNHDA and SQIVND (reference sequence). V gave up 3 bases and J gave up 0 bases, with 10 bases separating them. The CDR3 is made up of 15 amino acids. In nucleotides, the CDR3 is TGTGCCAGTAGTATTATGACGGGGAGCACAGATACGCAGTATTTT. Translated: CASSIMTGSTDTQYF.

The table lists this clonotype with a few counts. The gene calls are TRBV20-1 and TRBJ2-2, with 9 positions matching TRBD1. V trimming: 5 bases; J trimming: 4 bases; junction bases outside the gene matches: 11. This CDR3 is 16 amino acids long. Germline CDR1 DFQATT, CDR2 SNEGSKA (reference sequence). The CDR3 loop reads CSAPTPGTGTTGELFF. The CDR3 nucleotides are TGCAGTGCTCCAACTCCTGGGACAGGGACCACCGGGGAGCTGTTTTTT.

This clonotype was counted at least ten times. The V call is TRBV20-1, the J call TRBJ2-4, with D unresolved. This CDR3 contains 13 residues. Germline V gives CDR1 DFQATT, CDR2 SNEGSKA (reference sequence). The ends were cut back, 5 bases at V and 6 bases at J, with 14 bases in the middle. In nucleotides, the CDR3 is TGCAGTGCTCTCCGGCGAACGGTAAACATTCAGTACTTC. Protein sequence: CSALRRTVNIQYF.

The chain uses TRBV29-1 and TRBJ2-1; no reliable D call. Germline CDR1 SQVTM, CDR2 ANQGSEA. Trimming removed 4 bases from V and 4 bases from J, with 14 bases in between. This CDR3 has 14 residues. DNA of the CDR3: TGCAGCGTTGCCCACAGACCTCCTTACAATGAGCAGTTCTTC. This sequence encodes CSVAHRPPYNEQFF.

This clonotype was observed many times. V gene TRBV6-1 combines with J gene TRBJ1-5; 8 bases fit TRBD1. The J segment lost 1 base and the V segment lost 4 bases, leaving 9 bases of the junction unmatched. In germline, CDR1 is MNHNS, CDR2 SASEGT. The CDR3 length is 17 residues. For the CDR3, the DNA is TGTGCCAGCAGTGCCAAGGACAGGGTTGAGAGCAATCAGCCCCAGCATTTT. Protein: CASSAKDRVESNQPQHF.

This clonotype was found many times. The gene calls are TRBV7-2 and TRBJ2-7; possibly TRBD2 for D (6 bases). Trimming pared 3 bases from V and 4 bases from J, leaving 16 bases between. CDR3 length: 15 residues. CDR1 SGHTA and CDR2 FQGNSA come from the germline V gene. The CDR3 sequence is CASSFRSGATYEQYF. Here the CDR3 DNA reads TGTGCCAGCAGCTTCCGTAGCGGAGCGACTTACGAGCAGTACTTC. The whole variable domain, filled in from reference TRBV7-2 and TRBJ2-7, reads GAGVSQSPSNKVTEKGKDVELRCDPISGHTALYWYRQSLGQGLEFLIYFQGNSAPDKSGLPSDRFSAERTGGSVSTLTIQRTQQEDSAVYLCASSFRSGATYEQYFGPGTRLTVT.